This T cell receptor (beta chain) was identified during a study of blood T cells in healthy people across ages. The second PCR ran roughly 6 to 11 cycles with a sample-barcoded 5' primer and J-beta primers. TCRdb independently ran MiXCR on the 5' RACE reads; one entry per CDR3 protein. The sample contains under 2 million distinct CDR3 sequences, almost 35% of which appear only once. The table lists this clonotype with a few counts. The target antigen is unknown. CDR1 is SGHVS and CDR2 is FNYEAQ in the germline V gene. After removal of 0 bases from V and 5 bases from J, the junction contained 4 bases not matched to a gene. The CDR3 runs to 15 residues. Study outcomes and limitations: Roughly linear age-related decline in beta diversity appeared, significant by age around 40.

The chain employs TRBV7-6 and TRBJ2-7, with 10 positions matching TRBD1. This receptor was obtained from a woman in her twenties or thirties in good health. Sequenced sample: blood. The CDR3 DNA reads TGTGCCAGCAGCTTAGCCGGACAGGGGGTAAACGAGCAGTACTTC. This translates into CASSLAGQGVNEQYF.